Here is one T cell receptor (beta chain) with its context. Its binding antigen is unknown. Per-nucleotide qualities are absent, and no much larger clonotype sits a single base away. V drops 6 bases and J drops 2 bases, leaving 11 bases in between. CDR1 and CDR2, looked up from the germline V gene, are MNHEY and SVGAGI. The CDR3 sequence holds 14 residues, the cysteine and phenylalanine included. Here the CDR3 DNA is all that survives: 42 bases in frame from base 1. Libraries were made using the immunoSEQ multiplex PCR assay. For the multiplex PCR, a mixture combining 60 forward primers for TCR Vbeta segments and 13 reverse primers for TCR Jbeta segments was used. A multiplex PCR assay on genomic DNA amplified the CDR3 region of rearranged TCR beta genes. The Illumina HiSeq System was used to sequence the amplified TCR beta libraries as 87-base-pair reads. Under the source paper's analysis protocol: A later analysis counted some 80 million unique TCR beta chains across the approximately 700 repertoires, and some 12 million of these chains were shared by at least two donors. Raw reads were error-corrected and collapsed into unique sequences with a nearest-neighbor algorithm that merged closely related sequences to remove PCR and sequencing errors. CDR3 sequences were aligned to IMGT reference sequences to assign V, D and J gene segments. For a sequence to be retained, at least a six-nucleotide match to both a V gene segment and a J gene segment was required. A rearrangement counted as productive if the CDR3 had no stop codons and remained in frame with V and J, and every other rearrangement counted as non-productive. Following IMGT convention, CDR3 was defined as the stretch from the second conserved V-encoded cysteine up to the conserved J-encoded phenylalanine. Sequences without an unambiguous match to a single V gene segment were excluded from the earlier analysis of about 600 of the donors. An earlier analysis of a few hundred of the donors classified V segments as functional when productive rearrangements were above 56.7% and as segregating when the standard deviation between donors was above 5%. A statistical classification framework was built to diagnose cytomegalovirus status from the catalog of TCR beta chain sequences. A later analysis assigned V and J genes by comparing TCR nucleotide sequences with IMGT/GENE-DB human TR gene sequences. Using the TCRdist pipeline, a later analysis assigned CDR3 sequences along with most-parsimonious VDJ recombination scenarios. In a later analysis, each TCR beta chain was defined by its CDR3 amino acid sequence together with its V-gene family, and reads without a unique V-gene family were excluded. As a way to deal with suspected cross-contamination and a sequencing artifact, a later analysis dropped hundreds of nucleotide sequences that were highly shared and had low generation probability. In a later analysis, a clonal expansion index for each public chain was calculated from normalized within-repertoire ranks of inferred template counts. In a later analysis, generation probabilities were computed with a VDJ recombination model fitted to out-of-frame rearrangements, and the resulting probabilities were checked against IGoR. In a later analysis, hypergeometric tests were used to score TCR-TCR, TCR-HLA and TCR-CMV co-occurrence, with a repertoire-size bias correction applied to TCR pairs. False discovery rates were estimated in a later analysis by permuting HLA or CMV assignments 20 times. In a later analysis, co-occurring TCRs were grouped using DBSCAN, and TCRdist sequence similarity was added for clustering within HLA-allele-positive subsets. Repertoires with fewer than 30,000 or more than 120,000 public chains, plus five repertoires with anomalous nucleotide sharing, were excluded from co-occurrence clustering. Sourced from immuneACCESS, this table was stored by TCRdb with only in-frame sequences that have V and J called. A share of the clones is absent; for the studies checked, an unresolved V gene accounts for under half, and the remainder has no known explanation. From that table come the V and J calls and clone size; the DNA was used to work out D and trimming. This sample lists more than 150,000 clones; approximately 73% were detected once. 2% to 3% of the sample is in the top ten clones.

The data were obtained in a study of cytomegalovirus exposure and HLA in healthy donors (dated by TCRdb to 2015 to 2018). For the wider study: According to an earlier analysis of several hundred of the donors, 150 million to 200 million T cells yielded 120 million or so unique TCR beta sequences and roughly 280 Gb of sequence data. Rather than drawing on any new phenotypic data, the later analysis identified candidate immune exposures from TCR beta sequences and the way those sequences occurred across donors. An earlier analysis of some 600 of the donors applied high-throughput TCR beta sequencing to assess whether each TCR beta V gene segment acted as functional or pseudogenic. Approximately 300 gigabases of sequencing data and 70 million to 95 million unique TCR sequences made up an early release that covered around 640 HLA-typed donors. A separate validation cohort of 100 to 150 different subjects was used in addition to the roughly 700-subject first cohort. The study profiled the T cell repertoires of about 640 subjects by immunosequencing and related them to cytomegalovirus serostatus. Four to six DR-DQ haplotypes were handled as single units for association and clustering, since linkage in the cohort was strong. Class I and class II HLA loci were covered by the typing at four-digit resolution. The number of typed donors differed by locus: about 620-630 for A, B, C, DRB1 and DQB1; approximately 530 for DQA1; approximately 600 for DPA1; and about 470 for DPB1. Among roughly 400 genotyped donors of the cohort, an average of approximately 250,000 unique TCR beta nucleotide sequences were sequenced per donor, roughly 18% of them non-productive. The aim of the study was to test whether cataloging public T cell receptors could identify signatures of past pathogen exposure. Genome-wide SNP genotypes for about 65% of the 666 donors were used in a later genetic analysis, which treated that subset as a discovery cohort. To predict cytomegalovirus infection status, the study combined high-throughput TCR immunosequencing, statistical association of individual TCRs with disease status, and machine learning. The genetic ancestry cluster associated with self-reported Caucasian donors included roughly 84% of the roughly 400 genotyped donors. All discovery cohort repertoires had been generated using a single sequencing platform. A later analysis re-examined previously published TCR beta repertoires from around 670 donors and added high-resolution HLA genotyping to investigate patterns of TCR occurrence. Donor age, sex, ethnicity and CMV serostatus were compiled together with the repertoire data.

The paper's findings and limits, for the study overall: While some public TCRs were present in many individuals, most TCR sequences turned up only very rarely across donors. A later analysis associated about 18,000 TCR beta sequences with specific HLA alleles at a false discovery rate of 0.05. The study listed 170 or so TCR beta chains as associated with cytomegalovirus. In both the original and validation cohorts, the classifier was reported to diagnose cytomegalovirus status with high specificity and sensitivity. Correlated functional status among segregating V segments might be attributable to linkage disequilibrium, but an unknown experimental factor could not be ruled out. Broadly in line with IMGT annotations, most TCR beta V segments showed up in productive rearrangements about 87% or about 30% of the time in an earlier analysis of 587 of the donors. A further reported finding was that TCR beta sequences accurately predicted the HLA-A and HLA-B alleles for most subjects in the first cohort. In a later genetic analysis, fewer N-insertions in productive TCRs were reported among donors in an Asian-associated ancestry cluster than the roughly 700-donor mean. A later analysis found that most CMV-associated TCR beta chains appeared HLA-restricted, with HLA associations seemingly driven largely by CMV exposure. In a later analysis, HLA-associated TCR beta chains showed more clonal expansion and lower generation probabilities than non-associated chains that were equally common. This cohort had only TCR beta chains sequenced, and the lack of alpha or paired-chain data limited which features could be detected. Some IMGT-functional V segments, including TRBV6-2 and TRBV6-3, could not be distinguished by the 87-base-pair reads and were therefore excluded. A group of highly shared sequence variants was considered likely to be a technical artifact of the sequencing pipeline. CMV serostatus was the only immune exposure information available for the cohort. The authors suggested that the approach could potentially be extended to other disease states and immunological phenotypes. Because counts were too low, some 17 rarely observed V segments, including chromosome 9 orphons, were excluded from the earlier analysis of several hundred of the donors. In a later analysis, TCR association rates were found to vary across HLA loci, with the most associated TCRs seen for DRB1 alleles and the fewest for HLA-C alleles. Sequencing depth was assumed to be roughly uniform across donors in the presence/absence analyses, though that assumption may not hold. In vitro tests confirmed that a few of the cytomegalovirus-associated TCR beta chains recognize cytomegalovirus antigens. Several of the top co-occurrence clusters appeared to be linked to parvovirus B19, influenza, CMV and Epstein-Barr virus, according to a later analysis. A later genetic analysis associated a missense DCLRE1C variant with V-gene and J-gene trimming of TCR beta chains, and an independent cohort replicated the association. When HLA alleles, especially DR and DQ, strongly co-occurred, TCR associations were difficult to assign to individual alleles. Because HLA typing was unavailable for some donors at each locus, only the typed subset was used in association tests.

In total, 600 or so healthy bone marrow donors made up the cohort. All cohort members were sampled while nominally healthy, although unrecorded immune exposures were likely present. The donor was CMV seropositive and belonged to the group of 250 to 350 seropositive cohort members. Each donor provided a peripheral blood sample, and peripheral blood mononuclear cells were used for TCR beta sequencing. Genomic DNA extraction from the blood cell samples was performed with the Qiagen DNeasy Blood Extraction Kit. This TCR derives from a woman in her twenties or thirties in good health and CMV-seropositive. The chain employs TRBV6-5 and TRBJ1-5; a tentative D match to TRBD1 spans 5 bases. The source material was PBMCs. The CDR3: CASSLTEGNQPQHF. At the DNA level, the sequence is TGTGCCAGCAGCCTGACAGAGGGCAATCAGCCCCAGCATTTT.